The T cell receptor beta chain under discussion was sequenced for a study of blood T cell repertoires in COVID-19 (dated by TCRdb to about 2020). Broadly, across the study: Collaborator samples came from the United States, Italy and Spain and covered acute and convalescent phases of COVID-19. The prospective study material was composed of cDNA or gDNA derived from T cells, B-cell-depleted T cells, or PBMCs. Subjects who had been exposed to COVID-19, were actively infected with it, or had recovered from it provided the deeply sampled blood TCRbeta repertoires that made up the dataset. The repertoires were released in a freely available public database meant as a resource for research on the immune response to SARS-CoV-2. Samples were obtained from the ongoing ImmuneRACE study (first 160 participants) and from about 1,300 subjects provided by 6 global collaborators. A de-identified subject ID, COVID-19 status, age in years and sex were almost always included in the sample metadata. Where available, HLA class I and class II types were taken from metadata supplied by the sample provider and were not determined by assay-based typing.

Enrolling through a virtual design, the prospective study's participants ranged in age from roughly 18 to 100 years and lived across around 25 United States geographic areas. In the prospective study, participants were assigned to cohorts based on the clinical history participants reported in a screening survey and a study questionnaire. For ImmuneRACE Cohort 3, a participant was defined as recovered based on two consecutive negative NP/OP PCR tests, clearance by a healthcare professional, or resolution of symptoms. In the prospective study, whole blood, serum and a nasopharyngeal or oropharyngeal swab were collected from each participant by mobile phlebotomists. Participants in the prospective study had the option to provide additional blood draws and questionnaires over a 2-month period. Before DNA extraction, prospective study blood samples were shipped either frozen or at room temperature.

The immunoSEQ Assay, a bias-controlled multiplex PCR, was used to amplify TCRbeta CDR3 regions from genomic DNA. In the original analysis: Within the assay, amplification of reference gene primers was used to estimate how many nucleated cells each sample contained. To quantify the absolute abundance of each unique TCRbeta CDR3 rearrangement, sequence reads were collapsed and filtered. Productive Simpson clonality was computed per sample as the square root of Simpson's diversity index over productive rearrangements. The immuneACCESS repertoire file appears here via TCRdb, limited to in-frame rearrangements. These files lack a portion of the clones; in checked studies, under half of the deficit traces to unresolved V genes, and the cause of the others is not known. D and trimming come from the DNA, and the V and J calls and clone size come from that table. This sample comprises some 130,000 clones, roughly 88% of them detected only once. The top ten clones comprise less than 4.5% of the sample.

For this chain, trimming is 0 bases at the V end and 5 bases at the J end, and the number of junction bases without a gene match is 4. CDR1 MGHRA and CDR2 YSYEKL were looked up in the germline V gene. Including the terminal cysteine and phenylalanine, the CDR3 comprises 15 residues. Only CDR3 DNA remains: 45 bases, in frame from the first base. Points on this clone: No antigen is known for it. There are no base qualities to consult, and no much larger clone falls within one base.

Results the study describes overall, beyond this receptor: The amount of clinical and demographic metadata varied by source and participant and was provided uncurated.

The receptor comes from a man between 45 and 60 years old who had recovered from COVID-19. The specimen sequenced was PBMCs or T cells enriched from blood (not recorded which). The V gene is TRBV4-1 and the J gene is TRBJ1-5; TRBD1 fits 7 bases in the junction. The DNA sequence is TGCGCCAGCAGCCAAGAGGTAACAGGGGATCAGCCCCAGCATTTT. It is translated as CASSQEVTGDQPQHF.